This note documents a single TCR beta chain sequence. Antigen specificity is unknown. The PCR contained 60 Vbeta and 13 Jbeta primers. The table came from immunoSEQ multiplex PCR; TCRdb's copy has only in-frame clones and leaves some out. The data contain 120,000 or so clones, 77% of them singletons. The sample comes from a study of cytomegalovirus exposure and HLA in healthy donors. Overall study context: HLA-typed donors were the source of approximately 80 million unique TCRs, which an early data release held. Whole-study findings and limits: V- and J-gene trimming of TCR beta was linked (in a later analysis) to a missense DCLRE1C variant. Earlier results showed most TCR beta V segments being productive about 87% or about 30% of the time.

The receptor's source is a man younger than 35 in good health and CMV-seropositive. The sequencing input was PBMCs.

The CDR3 is CASSPSAGASYEQYF. In DNA, the CDR3 is TGTGCCAGCTCACCAAGTGCCGGTGCTTCCTACGAGCAGTACTTC. This chain joins TRBV18 and TRBJ2-7; no clear D gene. The CDR3 has 15 amino acids. Trimming cost V 2 bases and J 1 base, with 12 bases left between them. Germline V lookup: CDR1 KGHSH, CDR2 LQKENI. Supplemented by reference TRBV18 and TRBJ2-7, the full variable domain reads NAGVMQNPRHLVRRRGQEARLRCSPMKGHSHVYWYRQLPEEGLKFMVYLQKENIIDESGMPKERFSAEFPKEGPSILRIQQVVRGDSAAYFCASSPSAGASYEQYFGPGTRLTVT.